A selection of T cell receptor beta chains follows, all from one sample in a study of blood T cell repertoires in COVID-19. Sequencing was performed with immunoSEQ multiplex PCR; in TCRdb, only in-frame clones are kept and a portion is missing. Here the sample spans over 65,000 clones, around 80% being singletons. Material: peripheral blood. These receptors all stem from a woman aged 40 to 55 with active or convalescent COVID-19. Each CDR3 is given with its conserved first and last residue.

J	V	CDR3
TRBJ1-3	TRBV7-2	CASSLTVLSGNTIYF
TRBJ2-7	TRBV9	CAAVPGRGSYEQYF
TRBJ2-5	TRBV11-3	CASSLASGGPETQYF
TRBJ2-1	TRBV6-4	CASSGFRRRVPEYNEQFF
TRBJ2-3	TRBV29-1	CSVLAGGRDTQYF
TRBJ2-3	TRBV14	CASSQRGTSGNTDTQYF
TRBJ2-2	TRBV10-3	CAISDEGDTGELFF
TRBJ1-1	TRBV10-3	CAIAPGQRNTEAFF
TRBJ2-7	TRBV11-2	CASSLDLFVSTGTEREQYF
TRBJ1-2	TRBV11-2	CASSLATAGQNYGYTF
TRBJ1-4	TRBV9	CASSPGYSTNEKLFF
TRBJ2-1	TRBV4-2	CASSQDWRGDYNEQFF
TRBJ2-6	TRBV4-3	CASSQRGSGANVLTF
TRBJ2-5	TRBV5-1	CASSSSDYAQETQYF
TRBJ2-2	TRBV7-9	CASSPLGELFF
TRBJ1-4	TRBV6-5	CASRGSGKLFF
TRBJ1-2	TRBV7-9	CASSLGTPTYGYTF
TRBJ1-5	TRBV5-4	CASSFDRGADQPQHF
TRBJ1-2	TRBV20-1	CSSTHGGYTF
TRBJ2-3	TRBV6-5	CASSPLRGSDTQYF
TRBJ2-1	TRBV7-3	CASSADSSSYNEQFF
TRBJ1-5	TRBV7-3	CASSPGYGQPQHF
TRBJ1-3	TRBV18	CASSPRDRISGNTIYF
TRBJ2-3	TRBV19	CASSMDRVGLGTDTQYF
TRBJ1-1	TRBV11-2	CASSSGAGLMNTEAFF
TRBJ1-2	TRBV7-6	CASSSRTGGNYGYTF
TRBJ1-4	TRBV4-2	CAAGTGYEKLFF
TRBJ2-1	TRBV10-1	CASSGGGIENEQFF
TRBJ1-6	TRBV6-5	CASSPGTAPNSPLHF
TRBJ2-1	TRBV3-1/TRBV3-2	CASSPAGGQSYNEQFF
TRBJ2-1	TRBV6-2/TRBV6-3	CASSYLRGRRNEQFF
TRBJ2-5	TRBV28	CASSSPGGQFQETQYF
TRBJ2-1	TRBV18	CASSPRTVLDNEQFF
TRBJ2-5	TRBV7-9	CASSVLRGGGRETQYF
TRBJ2-1	TRBV7-9	CASSLRLDQTNEQFF
TRBJ1-4	TRBV30	CAWSTQGEKLFF
TRBJ1-3	TRBV9	CASSAHPSVAGNTIYF
TRBJ2-7	TRBV24-1	CATSDTRTSGSGGQYF